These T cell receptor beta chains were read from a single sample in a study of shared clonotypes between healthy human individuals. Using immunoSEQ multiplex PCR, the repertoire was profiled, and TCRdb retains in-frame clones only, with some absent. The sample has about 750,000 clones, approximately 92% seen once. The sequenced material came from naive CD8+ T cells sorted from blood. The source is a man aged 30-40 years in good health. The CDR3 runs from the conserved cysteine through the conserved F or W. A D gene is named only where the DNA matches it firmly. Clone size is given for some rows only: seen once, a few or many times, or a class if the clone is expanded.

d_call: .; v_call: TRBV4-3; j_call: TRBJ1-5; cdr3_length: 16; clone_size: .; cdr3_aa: CASSQDLARPNQPQHF; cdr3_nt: TGCGCCAGCAGCCAAGATTTGGCAAGACCCAATCAGCCCCAGCATTTT
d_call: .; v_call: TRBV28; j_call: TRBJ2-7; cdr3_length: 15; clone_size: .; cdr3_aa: CASSFRGTRSYEQYF; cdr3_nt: TGTGCCAGCAGTTTTCGGGGAACTAGGTCCTACGAGCAGTACTTC
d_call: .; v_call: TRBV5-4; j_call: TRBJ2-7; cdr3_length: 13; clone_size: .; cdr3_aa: CASSLVEGVEQYF; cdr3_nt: TGTGCCAGCAGCTTGGTAGAAGGGGTCGAGCAGTACTTC
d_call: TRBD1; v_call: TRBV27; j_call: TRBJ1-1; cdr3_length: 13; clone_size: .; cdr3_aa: CASNGQGNTEAFF; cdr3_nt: TGTGCCAGCAACGGACAGGGGAACACTGAAGCTTTCTTT
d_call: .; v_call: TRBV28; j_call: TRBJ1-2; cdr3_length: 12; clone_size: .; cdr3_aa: CASSPTGYGYTF; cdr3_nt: TGTGCCAGCAGTCCGACAGGCTATGGCTACACCTTC
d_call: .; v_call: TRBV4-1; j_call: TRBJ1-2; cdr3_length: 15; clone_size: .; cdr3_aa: CASSQERSGAYGYTF; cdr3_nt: TGCGCCAGCAGCCAAGAGCGCAGCGGGGCCTATGGCTACACCTTC
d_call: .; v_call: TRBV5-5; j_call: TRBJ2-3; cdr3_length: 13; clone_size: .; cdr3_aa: CASSARTADTQYF; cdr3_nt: TGTGCCAGCAGCGCCAGGACAGCAGATACGCAGTATTTT
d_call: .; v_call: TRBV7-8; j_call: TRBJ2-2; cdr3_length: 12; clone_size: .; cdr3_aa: CASHVNTGELFF; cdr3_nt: TGTGCCAGCCATGTGAACACCGGGGAGCTGTTTTTT
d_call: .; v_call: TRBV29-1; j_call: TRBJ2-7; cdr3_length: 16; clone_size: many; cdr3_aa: CSVAGQTSTSRYEQYF; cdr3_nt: TGCAGCGTTGCGGGACAAACCTCTACTAGCCGCTACGAGCAGTACTTC
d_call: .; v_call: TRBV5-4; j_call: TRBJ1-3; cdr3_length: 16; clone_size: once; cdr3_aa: CASSLDLASSGNTIYF; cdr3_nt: TGTGCCAGCAGCTTGGACCTGGCGAGCTCTGGAAACACCATATATTTT
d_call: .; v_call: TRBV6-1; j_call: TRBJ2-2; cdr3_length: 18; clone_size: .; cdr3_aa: CASSEFLGAGILAGELFF; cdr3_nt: TGTGCCAGCAGTGAGTTCTTAGGGGCAGGGATCCTAGCCGGGGAGCTGTTTTTT
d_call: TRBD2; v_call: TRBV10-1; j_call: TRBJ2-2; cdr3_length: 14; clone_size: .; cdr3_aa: CASREGGRTGELFF; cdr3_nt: TGCGCCAGCAGAGAAGGCGGGAGGACCGGGGAGCTGTTTTTT
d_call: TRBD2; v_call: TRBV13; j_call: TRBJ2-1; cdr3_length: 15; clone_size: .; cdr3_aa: CASSFGTRDYNEQFF; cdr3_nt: TGTGCCAGCAGCTTCGGGACTAGAGACTACAATGAGCAGTTCTTC
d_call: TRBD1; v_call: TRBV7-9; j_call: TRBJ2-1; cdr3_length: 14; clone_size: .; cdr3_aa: CASVSQGAYNEQFF; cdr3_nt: TGTGCCAGCGTCTCTCAGGGGGCCTACAATGAGCAGTTCTTC
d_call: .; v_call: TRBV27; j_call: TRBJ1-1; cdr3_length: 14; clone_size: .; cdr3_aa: CASSLLQSNTEAFF; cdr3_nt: TGTGCCAGCAGTTTATTACAGTCCAACACTGAAGCTTTCTTT
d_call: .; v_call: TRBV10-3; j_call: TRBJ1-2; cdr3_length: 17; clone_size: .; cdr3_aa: CAISGPLGRESNYGYTF; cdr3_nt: TGTGCCATCAGCGGCCCTTTGGGTAGAGAATCTAACTATGGCTACACCTTC
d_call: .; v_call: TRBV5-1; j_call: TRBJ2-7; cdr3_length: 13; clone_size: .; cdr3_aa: CASMQGPTYEQYF; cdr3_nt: TGCGCCAGCATGCAGGGTCCTACCTACGAGCAGTACTTC
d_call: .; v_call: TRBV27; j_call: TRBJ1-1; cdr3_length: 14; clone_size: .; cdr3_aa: CASSSPDGTTEAFF; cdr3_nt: TGTGCCAGCAGTTCCCCGGACGGTACGACTGAAGCTTTCTTT
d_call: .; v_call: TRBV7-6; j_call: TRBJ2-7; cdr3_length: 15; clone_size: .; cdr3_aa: CASSFEAGGMGEQYF; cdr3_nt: TGTGCCAGCAGCTTTGAAGCGGGCGGTATGGGCGAGCAGTACTTC
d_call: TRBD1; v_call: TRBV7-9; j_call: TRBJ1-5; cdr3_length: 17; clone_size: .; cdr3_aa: CASSQGPGQGPNQPQHF; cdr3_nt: TGTGCCAGCAGCCAAGGGCCGGGACAGGGACCCAATCAGCCCCAGCATTTT
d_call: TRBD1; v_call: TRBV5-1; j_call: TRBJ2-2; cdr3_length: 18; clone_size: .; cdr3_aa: CASSIIREGTGNTGELFF; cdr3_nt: TGCGCCAGCAGCATCATCCGGGAAGGGACAGGGAACACCGGGGAGCTGTTTTTT
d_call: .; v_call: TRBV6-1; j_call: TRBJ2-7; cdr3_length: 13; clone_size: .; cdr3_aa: CASSATLIYEQYF; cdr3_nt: TGTGCCAGCAGTGCGACACTAATCTACGAGCAGTACTTC
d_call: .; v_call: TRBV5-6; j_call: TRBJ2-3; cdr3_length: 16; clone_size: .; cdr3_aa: CASSWSGTTATDTQYF; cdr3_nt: TGTGCCAGCAGCTGGTCCGGGACAACCGCCACAGATACGCAGTATTTT
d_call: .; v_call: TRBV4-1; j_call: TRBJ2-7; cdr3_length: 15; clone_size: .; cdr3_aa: CASSQDPNEAYEQYF; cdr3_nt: TGCGCCAGCAGCCAAGATCCTAACGAAGCCTACGAGCAGTACTTC
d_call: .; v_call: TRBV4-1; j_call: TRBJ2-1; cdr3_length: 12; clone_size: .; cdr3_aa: CASSQDMIEQFF; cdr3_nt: TGCGCCAGCAGCCAAGATATGATCGAGCAGTTCTTC
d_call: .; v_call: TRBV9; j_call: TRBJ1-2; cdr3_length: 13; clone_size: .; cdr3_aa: CASSVEGGYGYTF; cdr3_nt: TGTGCCAGCAGCGTAGAGGGGGGCTATGGCTACACCTTC
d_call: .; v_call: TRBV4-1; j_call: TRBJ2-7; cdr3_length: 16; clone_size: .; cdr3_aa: CASSQDLGSGQHMINF; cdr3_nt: TGCGCCAGCAGCCAAGATCTTGGCTCAGGACAGCATATGATAAACTTC
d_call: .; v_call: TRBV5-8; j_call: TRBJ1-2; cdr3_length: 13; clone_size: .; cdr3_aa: CASSLVQGYGYTF; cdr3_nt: TGTGCCAGCAGCTTGGTTCAGGGCTATGGCTACACCTTC
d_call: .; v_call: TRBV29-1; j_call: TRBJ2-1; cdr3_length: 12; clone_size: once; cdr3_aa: CSVVGPATEQFF; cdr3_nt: TGCAGCGTTGTGGGTCCAGCCACTGAGCAGTTCTTC
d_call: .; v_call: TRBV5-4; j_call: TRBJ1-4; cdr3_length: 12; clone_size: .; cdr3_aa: CASSDSTEKLFF; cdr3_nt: TGTGCCAGCAGCGACTCCACCGAAAAACTGTTTTTT
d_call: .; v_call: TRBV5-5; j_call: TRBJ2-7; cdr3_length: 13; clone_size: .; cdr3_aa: CASSFRAAYEQYF; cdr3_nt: TGTGCCAGCAGCTTCCGGGCCGCCTACGAGCAGTACTTC
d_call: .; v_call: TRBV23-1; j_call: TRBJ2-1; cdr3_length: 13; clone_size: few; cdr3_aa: CATARTNSNEQFF; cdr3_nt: TGCGCCACCGCGAGGACTAATTCCAATGAGCAGTTCTTC
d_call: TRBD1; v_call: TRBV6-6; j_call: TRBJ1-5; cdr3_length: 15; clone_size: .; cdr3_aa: CASSYRGDRNQPQHF; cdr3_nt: TGTGCCAGCAGCTACAGGGGGGATCGCAATCAGCCCCAGCATTTT
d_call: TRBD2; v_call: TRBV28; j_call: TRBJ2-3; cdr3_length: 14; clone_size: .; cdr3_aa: CASRLAGVGDTQYF; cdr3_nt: TGTGCCAGCAGATTAGCGGGAGTTGGAGATACGCAGTATTTT
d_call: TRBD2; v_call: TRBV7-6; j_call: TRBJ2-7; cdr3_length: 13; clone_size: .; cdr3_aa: CASSPSGSYEQYF; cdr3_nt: TGTGCCAGCAGCCCGAGCGGGAGCTACGAGCAGTACTTC
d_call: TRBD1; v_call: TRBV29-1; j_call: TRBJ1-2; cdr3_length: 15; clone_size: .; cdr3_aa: CSVDVPGQGVRGYTF; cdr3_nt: TGCAGCGTTGATGTCCCGGGACAGGGGGTGAGAGGCTACACCTTC
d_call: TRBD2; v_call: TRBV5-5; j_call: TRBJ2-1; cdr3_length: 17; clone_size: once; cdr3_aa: CASSSIITSDGGNEQFF; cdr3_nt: TGTGCCAGCAGCTCGATAATTACTAGCGATGGGGGGAATGAGCAGTTCTTC
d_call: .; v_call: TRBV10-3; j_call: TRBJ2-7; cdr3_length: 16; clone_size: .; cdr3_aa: CAISDLRTGAPYEQYF; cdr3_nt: TGTGCCATCAGTGATTTAAGAACGGGAGCCCCCTACGAGCAGTACTTC
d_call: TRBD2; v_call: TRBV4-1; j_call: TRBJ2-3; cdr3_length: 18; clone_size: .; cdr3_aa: CASSQDGGLAARTDTQYF; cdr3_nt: TGCGCCAGCAGCCAAGATGGTGGACTAGCGGCGCGCACAGATACGCAGTATTTT
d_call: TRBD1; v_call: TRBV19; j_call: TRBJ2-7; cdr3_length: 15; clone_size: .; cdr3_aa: CASRAEGQGDYEQYF; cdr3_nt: TGTGCCAGTAGGGCGGAGGGACAGGGTGACTACGAGCAGTACTTC
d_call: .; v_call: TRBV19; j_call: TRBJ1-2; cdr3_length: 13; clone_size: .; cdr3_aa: CASSIGAVGGYTF; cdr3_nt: TGTGCCAGTAGTATAGGCGCAGTTGGCGGCTACACCTTC
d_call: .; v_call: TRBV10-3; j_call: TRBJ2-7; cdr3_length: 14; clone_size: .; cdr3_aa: CAISEGGDSYEQYF; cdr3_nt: TGTGCCATCAGTGAGGGCGGGGACTCCTACGAGCAGTACTTC
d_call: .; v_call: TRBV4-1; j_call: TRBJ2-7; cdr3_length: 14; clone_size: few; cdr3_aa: CASSQATDTYEQYF; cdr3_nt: TGCGCCAGCAGCCAAGCGACAGACACCTACGAGCAGTACTTC
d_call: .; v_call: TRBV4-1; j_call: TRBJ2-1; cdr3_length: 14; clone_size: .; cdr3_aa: CASSQGQENGQKFF; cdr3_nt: TGCGCCAGCAGCCAAGGACAAGAAAATGGACAGAAGTTCTTC
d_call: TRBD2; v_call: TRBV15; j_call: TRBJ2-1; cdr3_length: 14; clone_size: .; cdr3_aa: CATRNSGSADEQFF; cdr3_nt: TGTGCCACCAGGAATAGCGGGAGTGCGGATGAGCAGTTCTTC
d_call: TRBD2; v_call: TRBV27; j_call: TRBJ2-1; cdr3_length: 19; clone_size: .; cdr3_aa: CASREVLAGGPGSYNEQFF; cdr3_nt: TGTGCCAGCAGAGAGGTACTAGCGGGAGGGCCGGGCTCCTACAATGAGCAGTTCTTC
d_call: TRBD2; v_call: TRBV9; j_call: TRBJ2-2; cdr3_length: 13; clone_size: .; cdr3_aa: CATGRGSTGELFF; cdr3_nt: TGTGCCACCGGGAGGGGTAGCACCGGGGAGCTGTTTTTT
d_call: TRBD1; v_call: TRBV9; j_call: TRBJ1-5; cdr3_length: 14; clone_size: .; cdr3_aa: CASSLTGGREPQHF; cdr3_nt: TGTGCCAGCAGCCTCACAGGGGGCAGGGAGCCCCAGCATTTT
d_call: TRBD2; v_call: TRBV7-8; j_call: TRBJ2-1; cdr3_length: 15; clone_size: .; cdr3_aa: CASSLSGRAHNEQFF; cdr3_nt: TGTGCCAGCAGCTTAAGCGGGAGGGCCCACAATGAGCAGTTCTTC
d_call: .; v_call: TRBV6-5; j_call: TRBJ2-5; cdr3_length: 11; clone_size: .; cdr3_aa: CASSWGVIQYF; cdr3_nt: TGTGCCAGCAGTTGGGGCGTGATCCAGTACTTC
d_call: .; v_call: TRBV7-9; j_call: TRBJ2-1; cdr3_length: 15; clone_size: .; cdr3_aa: CASSLVGGEYNEQFF; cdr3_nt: TGTGCCAGCAGCTTAGTCGGGGGAGAGTACAATGAGCAGTTCTTC
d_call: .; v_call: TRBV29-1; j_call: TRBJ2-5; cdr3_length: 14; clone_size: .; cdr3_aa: CSVEFPPVQETQYF; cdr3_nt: TGCAGCGTTGAGTTCCCCCCGGTTCAAGAGACCCAGTACTTC
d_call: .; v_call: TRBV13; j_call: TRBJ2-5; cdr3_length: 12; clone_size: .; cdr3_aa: CASSDNQETQYF; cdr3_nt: TGTGCCAGCAGCGACAACCAAGAGACCCAGTACTTC
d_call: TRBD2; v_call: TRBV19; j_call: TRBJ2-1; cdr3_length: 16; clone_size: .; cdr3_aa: CASTPLWREGRNEQFF; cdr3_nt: TGTGCCAGTACCCCACTCTGGCGGGAGGGCCGTAATGAGCAGTTCTTC